This TCR beta chain was sequenced during a study of blood T cells in healthy people across ages. PCR was performed a second time for 7 to 11 cycles using a sample-barcoded 5' primer and a J-beta primer mix. A template-switch adaptor containing 12 random nucleotides labeled each cDNA molecule. Every sample returned 2.5 million or more CDR3-containing paired-end reads. From the 5' RACE reads, TCRdb called clonotypes with MiXCR, one entry per CDR3 protein. This sample has hundreds of thousands of distinct CDR3 sequences, with 32% found just once. This clonotype has ten or more counts. The antigen is undetermined. The CDR3 extends over 15 amino acids. V dropped 6 bases and J dropped 4; count of bases not matched to a gene: 7. Study-level findings and limits: Compared with aged donors, long-lived donors showed fewer expanded clones, suggesting selection.

The TCR was taken from an elderly woman in good health. Input material: blood. V and J are TRBV12-3 or TRBV12-4 and TRBJ1-5; 9 positions agree with TRBD1. In DNA form, the CDR3 reads TGTGCCAGCAGATTATCCGGGACAGGGAATCAGCCCCAGCATTTT. This codes for CASRLSGTGNQPQHF.